This TCR beta chain came from a study of blood T cell repertoires in COVID-19. Turning to the study itself: Samples representing acute and convalescent COVID-19 were sourced from the United States, Italy and Spain.

Profiled with immunoSEQ multiplex PCR; TCRdb holds only in-frame clones, not every one. This sample has about 390,000 clones, with approximately 89% found just once. V shed 3 bases and J 7 bases; nucleotides not matched to a gene: 7. Germline lookup yields CDR1 LNHDA and CDR2 SQIVND (reference sequence). This CDR3 region has 15 residues. Sequencing was done on a sample of peripheral blood. This TCR was recovered from a woman aged 55-70 years with COVID-19, enrolled during active disease. The chain links TRBV19 to TRBJ1-4; 8 bases fit TRBD1. The CDR3 DNA sequence: TGTGCCAGTAGTATTGACAGGGGCGGTGGTGAAAAACTGTTTTTT. This gives the protein CASSIDRGGGEKLFF.